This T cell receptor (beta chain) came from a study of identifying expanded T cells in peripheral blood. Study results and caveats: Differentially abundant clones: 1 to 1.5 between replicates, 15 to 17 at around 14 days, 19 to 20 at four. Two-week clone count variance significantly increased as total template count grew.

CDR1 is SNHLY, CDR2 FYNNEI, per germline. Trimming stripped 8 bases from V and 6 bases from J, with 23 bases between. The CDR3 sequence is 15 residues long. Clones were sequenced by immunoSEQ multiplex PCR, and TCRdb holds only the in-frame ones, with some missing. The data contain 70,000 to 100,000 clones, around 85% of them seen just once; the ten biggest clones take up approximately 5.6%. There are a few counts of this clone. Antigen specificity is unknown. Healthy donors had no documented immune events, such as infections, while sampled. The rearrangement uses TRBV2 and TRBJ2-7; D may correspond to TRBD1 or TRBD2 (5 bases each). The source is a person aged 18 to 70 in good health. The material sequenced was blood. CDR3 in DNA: TGTGCCAGCGGAGGAAGGGGTTTCCCTTCTGCCGAGCAGTACTTC. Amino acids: CASGGRGFPSAEQYF. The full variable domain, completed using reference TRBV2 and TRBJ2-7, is EPEVTQTPSHQVTQMGQEVILRCVPISNHLYFYWYRQILGQKVEFLVSFYNNEISEKSEIFDDQFSVERPDGSNFTLKIRSTKLEDSAMYFCASGGRGFPSAEQYFGPGTRLTVT.